The clone carrying this T cell receptor beta chain was detected ten times or more. The data belong to a study of patients and donors after allogeneic stem cell transplantation. The CDR3 has 12 residues. The trim removed 1 base at V and 11 bases at J, leaving 3 bases unmatched. Germline assignment: CDR1 SQVTM and CDR2 ANQGSEA. TCRdb called the RT-PCR reads again in MiXCR, with one record for every CDR3 protein. The table records tens of thousands of distinct CDR3 sequences, 6.5% to 7% of them present only once. This TCR was sampled from a human donor who was either an allogeneic HSCT recipient or a stem cell or donor lymphocyte infusion donor (not recorded which). It is not recorded whose cells these are; they may come from a transplant donor. The sequenced material came from blood, either unsorted or a sorted T cell fraction (not recorded which). The chain recombines TRBV29-1 with TRBJ2-5; TRBD2 aligns across 11 bases. In DNA form, the CDR3 reads TGCAGCGTTGAAGCGGGACTAGCGGAACAGTACTTC. It yields the protein CSVEAGLAEQYF.